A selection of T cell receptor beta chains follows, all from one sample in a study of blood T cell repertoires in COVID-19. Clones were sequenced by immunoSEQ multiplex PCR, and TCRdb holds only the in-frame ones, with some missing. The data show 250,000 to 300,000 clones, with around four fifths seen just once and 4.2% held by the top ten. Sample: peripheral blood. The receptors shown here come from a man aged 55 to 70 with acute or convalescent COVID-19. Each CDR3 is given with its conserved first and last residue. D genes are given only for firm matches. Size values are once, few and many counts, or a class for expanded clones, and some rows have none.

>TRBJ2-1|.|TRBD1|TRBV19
TGTGCCAGTAGTCCCTGGACAGGGGGCGCCTACAATGAGCAGTTCTTC
CASSPWTGGAYNEQFF
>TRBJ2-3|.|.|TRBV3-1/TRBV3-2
TGTGCCAGCAGCCAAGGAAGCGCCACAGATACGCAGTATTTT
CASSQGSATDTQYF
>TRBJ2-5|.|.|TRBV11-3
TGTGCCAGCAGCTTAACTTCATCCCAAGAGACCCAGTACTTC
CASSLTSSQETQYF
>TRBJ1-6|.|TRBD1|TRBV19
TGTGCCAGTAGGCCCCAGGACAGGTTGGTCTCACCCCTCCACTTT
CASRPQDRLVSPLHF
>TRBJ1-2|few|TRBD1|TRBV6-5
TGTGCCAGCAGTTACGGACAGGCCTATGGCTACACCTTC
CASSYGQAYGYTF
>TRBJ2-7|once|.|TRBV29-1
TGCAGCGTTCGTACAACCTACGAGCAGTACTTC
CSVRTTYEQYF
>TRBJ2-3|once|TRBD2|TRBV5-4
TGTGCCAGCAGCCCTGGAGGAGCGGGGGGGATTCGCACAGATACGCAGTATTTT
CASSPGGAGGIRTDTQYF
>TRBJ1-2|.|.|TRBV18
TGTGCCAGCTCACTACAGGGCTATGGCTACACCTTC
CASSLQGYGYTF
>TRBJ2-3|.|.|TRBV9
TGTGCCAGCAGCGTAGCTACAGGGAGCACAGATACGCAGTATTTT
CASSVATGSTDTQYF
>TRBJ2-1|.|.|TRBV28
TGTGCCAGCAGTCTGTCCTACGGGAGTGTTTACAATGAGCAGTTCTTC
CASSLSYGSVYNEQFF
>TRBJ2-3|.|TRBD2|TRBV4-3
TGCGCCAGCAGCACGACGGCGGGAGCGGCAGATACGCAGTATTTT
CASSTTAGAADTQYF
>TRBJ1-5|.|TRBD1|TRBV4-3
TGCGCCAGCAGCCTATGGACAGGGGATCAGCCCCAGCATTTT
CASSLWTGDQPQHF
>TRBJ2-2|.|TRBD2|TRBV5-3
TGTGCCAAAGCGGCATTAGCGGGGGGGAACACCGGGGAGCTGTTTTTT
CAKAALAGGNTGELFF
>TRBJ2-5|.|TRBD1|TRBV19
TGTGCCAGTAGTCCCAGAACAGGGGGGCAAGAGACCCAGTACTTC
CASSPRTGGQETQYF
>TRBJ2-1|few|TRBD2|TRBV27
TGTGCCAGCAGTCCCCCGGGACTAACCTACAATGAGCAGTTCTTC
CASSPPGLTYNEQFF
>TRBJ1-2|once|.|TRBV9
TGTGCCAGCACTTTGGGGGGGGCAATGAACTATGGCTACACCTTC
CASTLGGAMNYGYTF
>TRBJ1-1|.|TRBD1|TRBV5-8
TGTGCCAGCACCCTCGGAGGGGGCCCTGAAGCTTTCTTT
CASTLGGGPEAFF
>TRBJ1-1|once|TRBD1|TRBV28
TGTGCCAGCAGTCTCTTAATCAACAGGGGGTCGTCTTTCTTT
CASSLLINRGSSFF
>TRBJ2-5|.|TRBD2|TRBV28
TGTGCCAGCAGTTTAGGGGGACGGGGAGGGGAGACCCAGTACTTC
CASSLGGRGGETQYF
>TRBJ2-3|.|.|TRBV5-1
TGCGCCAGCAGCTTGGCAGGTCGGCAGACCACAGATACGCAGTATTTT
CASSLAGRQTTDTQYF
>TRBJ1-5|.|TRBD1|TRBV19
TGTGCCAGTAGTATAGGGGGACAGGGCAATCAGCCCCAGCATTTT
CASSIGGQGNQPQHF
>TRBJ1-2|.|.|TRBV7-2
TGTGCCAGCAGCTTAGGGCAGTATGGCTACACCTTC
CASSLGQYGYTF
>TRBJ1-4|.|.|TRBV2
TGTGCCAGCAACCAGGGCTGGAGTGAAAAACTGTTTTTT
CASNQGWSEKLFF
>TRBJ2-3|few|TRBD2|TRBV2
TGTGCCAGCAGTGAGGGTAGCGGGAGTAACACAGATACGCAGTATTTT
CASSEGSGSNTDTQYF
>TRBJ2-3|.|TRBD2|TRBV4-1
TGCGCCAGCGGACTAGCGGGGGGGCCGCGGACAGATACGCAGTATTTT
CASGLAGGPRTDTQYF
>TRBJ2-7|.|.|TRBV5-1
TGCGCCAGCAGCTTGGCGGCAGGGAATATGGTGAAGCAGTACTTC
CASSLAAGNMVKQYF
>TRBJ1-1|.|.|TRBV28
TGTGCCAGCAGTTTATTCGGGGAAATGAACACTGAAGCTTTCTTT
CASSLFGEMNTEAFF
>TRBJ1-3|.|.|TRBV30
TGTCCGCCCCTAGGAAACACCATATATTTT
CPPLGNTIYF
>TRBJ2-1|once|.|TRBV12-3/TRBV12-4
TGTGCCAGCAGCGCCAACTCAAACAATGAGCAGTTCTTC
CASSANSNNEQFF
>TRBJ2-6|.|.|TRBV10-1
TGCGCCAGCAGGCCCGGCTCTGGGGCCAACGTCCTGACTTTC
CASRPGSGANVLTF
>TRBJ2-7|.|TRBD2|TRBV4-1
TGCGCCAGCAGCCAAGACTTTGGCGGGAGCCCCTACGAGCAGTACTTC
CASSQDFGGSPYEQYF
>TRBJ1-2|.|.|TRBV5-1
TGCGCCAGCAGCTTGGCCCCAGAAAGCTATGGCTACACCTTC
CASSLAPESYGYTF
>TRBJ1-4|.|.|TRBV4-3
TGCGCCAGCAGCCAAGTGGGAGGGACGGTTAATGAAAAACTGTTTTTT
CASSQVGGTVNEKLFF
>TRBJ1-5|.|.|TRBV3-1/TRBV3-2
TGTGCCAGCAGCCAAGGCGGGAATCAGCCCCAGCATTTT
CASSQGGNQPQHF
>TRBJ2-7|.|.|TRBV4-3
TGCGCCAGCAGCCAAGATTTGTACAGGAGCTACGAGCAGTACTTC
CASSQDLYRSYEQYF
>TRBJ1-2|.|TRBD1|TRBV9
TGTGCCAGCAGCGTAGATGGGACAGGGCATCGTGGCTACACCTTC
CASSVDGTGHRGYTF
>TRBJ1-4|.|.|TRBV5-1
TGCGCCAGCAGCTTGGGCCAGACTAATGAAAAACTGTTTTTT
CASSLGQTNEKLFF
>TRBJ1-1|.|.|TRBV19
TGTGCCAGTAGTATACTTCTACGGGGGGCCTACACTGAAGCTTTCTTT
CASSILLRGAYTEAFF
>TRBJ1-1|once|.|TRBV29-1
TGCAGCGTTGTCTTCCTGGGGGGGTGGGCTGAAGCTTTCTTT
CSVVFLGGWAEAFF
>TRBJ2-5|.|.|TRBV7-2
TGTGCCAGCAGCTTAGCCGGGACACTACAAGAGACCCAGTACTTC
CASSLAGTLQETQYF
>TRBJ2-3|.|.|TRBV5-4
TGTGCCAGCAGACGGGACACCGGCACAGATACGCAGTATTTT
CASRRDTGTDTQYF
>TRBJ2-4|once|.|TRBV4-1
TGCGCCAGCAGCCAAGCAGGGGAAAACATTCAGTACTTC
CASSQAGENIQYF
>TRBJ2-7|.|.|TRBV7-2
TGTGCCAGCAGCTTAGGGGGAGGATGGACGAGCTCCTACGAGCAGTACTTC
CASSLGGGWTSSYEQYF
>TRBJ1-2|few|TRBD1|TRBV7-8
TGTGCCAGCAGCTTCCGGGACAGGGGGCCCTATAACTATGGCTACACCTTC
CASSFRDRGPYNYGYTF
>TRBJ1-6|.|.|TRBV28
TGTGCCAGCAGCTCGGTAGGGGGACCCCTCCACTTT
CASSSVGGPLHF
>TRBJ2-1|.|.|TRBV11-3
TGTGCCAGCAGCTTAGGGGCGGCTAGCTCCAATGAGCAGTTCTTC
CASSLGAASSNEQFF